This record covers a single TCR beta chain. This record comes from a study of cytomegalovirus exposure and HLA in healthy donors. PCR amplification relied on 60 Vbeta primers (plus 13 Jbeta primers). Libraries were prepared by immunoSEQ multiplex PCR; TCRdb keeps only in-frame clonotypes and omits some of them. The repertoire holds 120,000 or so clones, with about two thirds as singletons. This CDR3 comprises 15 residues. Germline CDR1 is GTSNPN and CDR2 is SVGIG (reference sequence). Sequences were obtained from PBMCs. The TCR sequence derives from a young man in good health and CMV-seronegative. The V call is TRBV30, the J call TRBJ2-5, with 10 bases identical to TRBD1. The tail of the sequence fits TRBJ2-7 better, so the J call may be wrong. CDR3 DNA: TGTGCCTGGAGACTTTGGGGACAGGGGTCCTACGAGCAGTACTTC. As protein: CAWRLWGQGSYEQYF.